The T cell receptor (beta chain) described here comes from a study of technical replicates of blood from a handful of donors. The germline CDR1 and CDR2 sequences are LNHNV and YYDKDF (reference sequence). Trimming took 0 bases from V and 2 from J, leaving 19 bases between them. The length of the CDR3 is 18 residues. Clones were sequenced by immunoSEQ multiplex PCR, and TCRdb holds only the in-frame ones, with some missing. The sample shows about 59,000 clones, about 86% of them seen only once. Sequencing used PBMCs. The receptor's source is a human donor in good health. Some clones in this sample may be carry-over from other donors' samples. This chain uses TRBV15 with TRBJ2-5; D perhaps matches TRBD1 (5 bases). CDR3 sequence: CATSRDRRRGSGQETQYF. CDR3 DNA: TGTGCCACCAGCAGAGATCGTCGAAGGGGAAGTGGACAAGAGACCCAGTACTTC. The whole variable domain, remainder taken from reference TRBV15 and TRBJ2-5, is DAMVIQNPRYQVTQFGKPVTLSCSQTLNHNVMYWYQQKSSQAPKLLFHYYDKDFNNEADTPDNFQSRRPNTSFCFLDIRSPGLGDTAMYLCATSRDRRRGSGQETQYFGPGTRLLVL.